Below, 8 T cell receptor beta chains from the same sample are listed, as sequenced in a study of blood T cell repertoires in COVID-19. Measured with immunoSEQ multiplex PCR; TCRdb has only the in-frame clones, and not every one. This table has approximately 250,000 clones, around 83% appearing once. Sample: peripheral blood. The receptors stem from a man younger than 35 with active or convalescent COVID-19.

The DNA for the CDR3 is TGTGCCAGTAGTACCCCCTTGTACTTC. This encodes CASSTPLYF. The chain couples TRBV19 to TRBJ2-7, with D unclear. Germline V CDR1 and CDR2: LNHDA, SQIVND (reference sequence). Trimming shortened V by 4 bases and J by 12 bases, and 7 bases separated the two germline ends. CDR3 length: 9 amino acids.

This chain joins TRBV5-5 and TRBJ1-2; 10 bases line up with TRBD1. V was pared by 5 bases and J by 7 bases, with 5 bases of the junction left unmatched. This CDR3 is built from 13 residues. Germline-derived CDR1 and CDR2 are SGHKS and YYEKEE (reference sequence). The CDR3 bases are TGTGCCAGCAGGGAGGGACAGGGGAGTGGCTACACCTTC. Encoded protein: CASREGQGSGYTF.

V and J are TRBV9 and TRBJ1-5, with 7 nucleotides matching TRBD1. The CDR3 has 13 residues. Germline assignment: CDR1 SGDLS and CDR2 YYNGEE. The V gene end was trimmed by 2 bases and the J gene end by 5 bases; junction bases not matched to a gene: 1. CDR3 sequence (DNA): TGTGCCAGCAGCGTCCAGGGGGATCAGCCCCAGCATTTT. It codes for CASSVQGDQPQHF.

The rearrangement joins TRBV18 to TRBJ1-2; perhaps TRBD1 as D (5 bases). V dropped 6 bases and J dropped 11 bases, with 19 bases sitting between them. CDR3 length equals 13 residues. The germline V gene encodes CDR1 KGHSH and CDR2 LQKENI. The CDR3 bases are TGTGCCAGCTCCCTTACATCGACAGATCGTTACACCTTC. This encodes CASSLTSTDRYTF.

CDR3 nucleotides: TGTGCCAGCAGTTGGGGGATCGGGGGGCTCGGTGGCTACACCTTC. This encodes CASSWGIGGLGGYTF. The J gene is TRBJ1-2, the V gene TRBV6-5; possible D gene TRBD1, 6 bases. Germline lookup yields CDR1 MNHEY and CDR2 SVGAGI. The CDR3 spans 15 residues. V lost 4 bases to trimming and J lost 7 bases, with 19 bases between them.

The chain recombines TRBV14 with TRBJ2-1; D is perhaps TRBD1 (6 bases). This CDR3 is built from 15 residues. Trimming shortened V by 4 bases and J by 7 bases, and 17 bases separated the two germline ends. Germline V gene data show CDR1 as SGHDN and CDR2 as FVKESK. The DNA of the CDR3 is TGTGCCAGCAGCCCTTTCGGTAGGGGGAATAATGAGCAGTTCTTC. It encodes CASSPFGRGNNEQFF. Looking up the rest from reference TRBV14 and TRBJ2-1 gives the full variable domain: EAGVTQFPSHSVIEKGQTVTLRCDPISGHDNLYWYRRVMGKEIKFLLHFVKESKQDESGMPNNRFLAERTGGTYSTLKVQPAELEDSGVYFCASSPFGRGNNEQFFGPGTRLTVL.

V gene TRBV5-1 combines with J gene TRBJ2-1; maybe TRBD1 (6 bases). V lost 4 bases to trimming and J lost 6 bases, with 17 bases between them. CDR1 is SGHRS, CDR2 YFSETQ, per germline. The CDR3 runs to 15 residues. In nucleotides, the CDR3 is TGCGCCAGCAGCCCCGACGGGACATCAGTCAATGAGCAGTTCTTC. Encoded protein: CASSPDGTSVNEQFF.

This rearrangement joins TRBV9 to TRBJ1-4, with 12 bases fitting TRBD1. V lost 1 base, J lost 7 bases, and 8 bases stayed unmatched. Germline-derived CDR1 and CDR2 are SGDLS and YYNGEE. CDR3 length: 17 amino acids. The CDR3 nucleotides are TGTGCCAGCAGCGTACGGGACAGGGGGCGTTGGGGTGAAAAACTGTTTTTT. This sequence encodes CASSVRDRGRWGEKLFF.